Included here is one TCR beta chain sequence, with context. Antigen: not known. At sampling all donors were nominally healthy, likely with unrecorded immune exposures. The sample originates from a study of cytomegalovirus exposure and HLA in healthy donors. Points from the study as a whole: In a later analysis, TCR beta V- and J-gene trimming showed a link to a missense DCLRE1C variant. Analysis was performed later, and it showed HLA-associated TCR beta chains to be more clonally expanded than equally common others.

Trimming shortened V by 1 base and J by 7 bases, and 17 bases separated the two germline ends. Germline CDR1 is SQVTM and CDR2 is ANQGSEA. The CDR3 spans 14 residues. The PCR employed 60 Vbeta primers together with 13 Jbeta primers. Sequencing was performed with immunoSEQ multiplex PCR; in TCRdb, only in-frame clones are kept and a portion is missing. Of around 200,000 clones in the sample, around 80% are singletons; the top ten hold 2.7%. The genes are TRBV29-1 and TRBJ2-7, with D perhaps matching TRBD1 (7 bases). The sample taken for sequencing was PBMCs. The clonotype comes from a woman aged 60 to 75 in good health and CMV-seropositive. The CDR3: CSVEGGPEGAEQYF. In DNA, the CDR3 is TGCAGCGTTGAAGGAGGTCCGGAGGGGGCAGAGCAGTACTTC.